These T cell receptor beta chains were read from a single sample in a study of radiotherapy plus CTLA-4 blockade in lung cancer. The assay was immunoSEQ multiplex PCR, and TCRdb's table has in-frame clones only and misses some. The sample comprises some 37,000 clones, about 70% of which are singletons, and about 8.9% rests with the top ten. The specimen comprised peripheral blood, sampled from a patient treated with radiotherapy plus ipilimumab. These receptors all stem from a human donor with non-small cell lung cancer who had stable disease on radiotherapy plus ipilimumab. The CDR3 runs from the conserved cysteine through the conserved F or W. The D gene is left open where the match is weak. Only part of the rows carry a size: once, few, many, or a class if the clone is expanded.

d_call	clone_size	v_call	j_call	cdr3_nt	cdr3_aa
TRBD2	.	TRBV12-5	TRBJ2-1	TGTGCTAGTGGTTTGGTGCTATGGGGGGGGGATGTGAATGAGCAGTTCTTC	CASGLVLWGGDVNEQFF
.	.	TRBV7-9	TRBJ1-5	TGTGCCAGCAGCTTCAGTAGCAATCAGCCCCAGCATTTT	CASSFSSNQPQHF
.	.	TRBV30	TRBJ1-1	TGTGCCTTCGGACAACCTGAAGCTTTCTTT	CAFGQPEAFF
.	.	TRBV19	TRBJ2-3	TGTGCCAGTAGGCCGGCTGTGGGCACAGATACGCAGTATTTT	CASRPAVGTDTQYF
.	.	TRBV27	TRBJ1-6	TGTGCCAGCAGTTTAGGGGTGGCATTCGGGCTGGGGTCCTATAATTCACCCCTCCACTTT	CASSLGVAFGLGSYNSPLHF
TRBD1	.	TRBV18	TRBJ1-1	TGTGCCAGCTCACCGACAGGGGCCCGGGGTAACGCTGAAGCTTTCTTT	CASSPTGARGNAEAFF
TRBD1	.	TRBV27	TRBJ1-6	TGTGCCAGCAGTTTTGAGGGGGCCTATTCACCCCTCCACTTT	CASSFEGAYSPLHF
.	.	TRBV6-5	TRBJ2-2	TGTGCCAGCCGCGGGACAGCTCCGAACACCGGGGAGCTGTTTTTT	CASRGTAPNTGELFF
.	once	TRBV6-6	TRBJ1-4	TGTGCCAGCAGCCCGGGACGACTGATGGCTGAAAAACTGTTTTTT	CASSPGRLMAEKLFF
.	few	TRBV6-4	TRBJ1-1	TGTGCCAGCAGTTACGTCGGGGCAGATATGAACACTGAAGCTTTCTTT	CASSYVGADMNTEAFF
.	.	TRBV6-1	TRBJ1-5	TGTGCCAGCAGGACAGGTCTTAGCAATCAGCCCCAGCATTTT	CASRTGLSNQPQHF
TRBD1	.	TRBV7-2	TRBJ2-7	TGTGCCAGCAGCTTAATGGGGGACAGCTCCTACGAGCAGTACTTC	CASSLMGDSSYEQYF
.	.	TRBV9	TRBJ1-1	TGTGCCAGCAGCGTAGGACAAAGAGGCACTGAAGCTTTCTTT	CASSVGQRGTEAFF
.	.	TRBV19	TRBJ1-5	TGTGCCAGTAGTTCCTACAATCAGCCCCAGCATTTT	CASSSYNQPQHF
.	.	TRBV5-1	TRBJ1-6	TGCGCCAGCAGCTTGCAGAGCTCCTATAATTCACCCCTCCACTTT	CASSLQSSYNSPLHF
TRBD1	once	TRBV7-2	TRBJ1-2	TGTGCCAGCAGCTTAGTAGGGACAGGGTCCTATGGCTACACCTTC	CASSLVGTGSYGYTF
.	.	TRBV9	TRBJ2-5	TGTGCCAGCAGCGCACAGTCCAGCCCCGGCTCGGCCCAGTACTTC	CASSAQSSPGSAQYF
.	.	TRBV21-1	TRBJ1-6	TGTGCCCCGGGACAGCATAATAATTCACCCCTCCACTTT	CAPGQHNNSPLHF
TRBD1	.	TRBV6-5	TRBJ2-2	TGTGCCACGTTTCAGGGGGCAGGGGAGCTGTTTTTT	CATFQGAGELFF
.	few	TRBV27	TRBJ2-1	TGTGCCAGCAGCCGGAGAAATGAGCAGTTCTTC	CASSRRNEQFF
TRBD1	.	TRBV9	TRBJ1-5	TGTGCCAGCAGCGCCGACAGGGATCAAGGGCAGCCCCAGCATTTT	CASSADRDQGQPQHF
.	.	TRBV12-5	TRBJ2-3	TGTGCTAGTGGGTTAGGGGTATTGAGTTCTACTAGCACAGATACGCAGTATTTT	CASGLGVLSSTSTDTQYF
TRBD1	few	TRBV27	TRBJ1-5	TGTGCCAGCAGTCCCGGACAGGGGGGACAGCCCCAGCATTTT	CASSPGQGGQPQHF
.	.	TRBV6-5	TRBJ1-3	TGTGCCAGCAGTCCACCTATTGGAAACACCATATATTTT	CASSPPIGNTIYF
TRBD2	.	TRBV18	TRBJ2-3	TGTGCCAGCTCACCGCTCCCTGGCGGCGGGGGAGGAGATACGCAGTATTTT	CASSPLPGGGGGDTQYF
.	.	TRBV28	TRBJ1-5	TGTGCCAGCAGTTTAAGGGTTCAGCCCCAGCATTTT	CASSLRVQPQHF
.	once	TRBV7-2	TRBJ2-6	TGTGCCAGCAGCTTAGTGTTGATGGCTGGGGCCAACGTCCTGACTTTC	CASSLVLMAGANVLTF
.	.	TRBV6-5	TRBJ1-1	TGTGCCAGCAGCCCAATGCAGGGGAGAGGCACTGAAGCTTTCTTT	CASSPMQGRGTEAFF
TRBD2	.	TRBV2	TRBJ2-2	TGTGCCAGCAGGCCACCGGGACTATACACCGGGGAGCTGTTTTTT	CASRPPGLYTGELFF
.	.	TRBV27	TRBJ1-6	TGTGCCAGCAGGCCCCTAGGGACGACTTCCTATAATTCACCCCTCCACTTT	CASRPLGTTSYNSPLHF
.	few	TRBV15	TRBJ2-2	TGTGCCACCAGCAGAGATTGGGCCGGGGAGCTGTTTTTT	CATSRDWAGELFF
TRBD1	once	TRBV11-2	TRBJ1-2	TGTGCCAGCAGCCCTGGGACAGCTATTTATGGCTACACCTTC	CASSPGTAIYGYTF
.	.	TRBV6-5	TRBJ1-5	TGTGCCAGCAGTTACTCGGGACCCAATCAGCCCCAGCATTTT	CASSYSGPNQPQHF
.	.	TRBV7-2	TRBJ1-1	TGTGCCAGCAGCGGCCAGGGGACATCGCGAATTGAAGCTTTCTTT	CASSGQGTSRIEAFF
TRBD1	.	TRBV7-3	TRBJ1-2	TGTGCCAGCAGCTTGGGACAGTCGAGCGGCTACACCTTC	CASSLGQSSGYTF
TRBD1	once	TRBV7-3	TRBJ2-3	TGTGCCAGCAGCTCCGGGACAGGGTCCCTAGGAACGCAGTATTTT	CASSSGTGSLGTQYF
.	once	TRBV5-1	TRBJ1-2	TGCGCCAGCAGGGAGGGTTTAGACTATGGCTACACCTTC	CASREGLDYGYTF
TRBD1	.	TRBV5-4	TRBJ2-5	TGTGCCAGCAGCCCCGGGACAGGGGGGCGAGAGACCCAGTACTTC	CASSPGTGGRETQYF
TRBD2	.	TRBV18	TRBJ2-3	TGTGCCAGCCGCCTAGCTAGCGGGCCTAGCACAGATACGCAGTATTTT	CASRLASGPSTDTQYF
.	.	TRBV14	TRBJ1-2	TGTGCCAGCAGCCAAGGGCCGCCTAATACCTATGGCTACACCTTC	CASSQGPPNTYGYTF
TRBD1	.	TRBV2	TRBJ1-2	TGTGCCAGCAGTATCGGACAGGGGGAAATTGGCTACACCTTC	CASSIGQGEIGYTF
.	once	TRBV5-1	TRBJ1-1	TGCGCCAGCAGCTTCTTAAGTAGGACTGAAGCTTTCTTT	CASSFLSRTEAFF
.	.	TRBV6-5	TRBJ1-1	TGTGCCAGCAGTTACCAGCCGGACCGCTACACTGAAGCTTTCTTT	CASSYQPDRYTEAFF
.	once	TRBV5-5	TRBJ1-2	TGTGCCAGCAGCTTGGGACCTAACTATGGCTACACCTTC	CASSLGPNYGYTF